What follows are 2 T cell receptor beta chains derived from one specimen sequenced in a study of T cells in women clearing cervical HPV infection. Only in-frame clones appear in the TCRdb table, and some are missing; sequencing was by immunoSEQ multiplex PCR. The table lists about 36,000 clones. Sample: blood buffy coat. Source of these receptors: a woman between 18 and 75 years old with a cervical HPV16 infection that either progressed to CIN3+ or cleared (not recorded which).

To note about this clone: The observed sequence ends 3 residues before the CDR3 terminus, with the missing tail filled in from the germline J gene. The genes are TRBV11-3 and TRBJ2-5, with 7 bases fitting TRBD2. CDR3 size: 15 residues. Germline V gene lookup returns CDR1 SGHNT and CDR2 YENEEA. The CDR3 loop is CASSPGLDSTDTQYF. Partial CDR3 DNA: TGTGCCAGCAGCCCTGGACTAGATAGCACAGATACC. Using reference TRBV11-3 and TRBJ2-5 for the parts outside the CDR3, the full variable domain is EAGVVQSPRYKIIEKKQPVAFWCNPISGHNTLYWYLQNLGQGPELLIRYENEEAVDDSQLPKDRFSAERLKGVDSTLKIQPAELGDSAVYLCASSPGLDSTDTQYFGPGTRLLVL.

In regard to this clone: The CDR3 end lies 3 residues beyond the end of the read and is filled in from the germline J gene. V gene TRBV5-6 combines with J gene TRBJ2-2; D not certain. The CDR3 runs to 13 residues. Germline V gene lookup returns CDR1 SGHDT and CDR2 YYEEEE. Trimming stripped 5 bases from V and 5 bases from J, with 10 bases between. The sequenced part of the CDR3 DNA is TGTGCCAGCAGTCGTCGGTGGACCGGGGAG. Protein product: CASSRRWTGE. The entire CDR3 is CASSRRWTGELFF.